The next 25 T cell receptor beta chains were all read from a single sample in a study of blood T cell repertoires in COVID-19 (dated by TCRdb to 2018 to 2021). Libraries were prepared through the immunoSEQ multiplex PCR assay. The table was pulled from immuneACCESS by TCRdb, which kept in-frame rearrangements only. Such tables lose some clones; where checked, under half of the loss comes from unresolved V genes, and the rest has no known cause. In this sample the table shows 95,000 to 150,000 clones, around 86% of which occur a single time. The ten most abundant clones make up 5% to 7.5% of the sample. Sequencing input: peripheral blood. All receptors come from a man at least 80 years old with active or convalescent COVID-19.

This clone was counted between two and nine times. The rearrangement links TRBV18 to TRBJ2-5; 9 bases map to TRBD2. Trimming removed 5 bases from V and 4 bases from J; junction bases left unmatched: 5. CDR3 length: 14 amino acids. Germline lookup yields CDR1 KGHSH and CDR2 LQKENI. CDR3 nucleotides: TGTGCCAGCTCATTCCTGCGGGGGGGAGAGACCCAGTACTTC. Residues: CASSFLRGGETQYF.

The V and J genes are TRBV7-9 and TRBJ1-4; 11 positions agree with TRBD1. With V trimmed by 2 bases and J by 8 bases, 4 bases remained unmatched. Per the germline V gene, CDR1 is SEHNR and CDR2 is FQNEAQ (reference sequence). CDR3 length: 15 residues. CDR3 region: CASSLIRTGGEKLFF. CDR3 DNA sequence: TGTGCCAGCAGCTTAATAAGGACAGGGGGCGAAAAACTGTTTTTT.

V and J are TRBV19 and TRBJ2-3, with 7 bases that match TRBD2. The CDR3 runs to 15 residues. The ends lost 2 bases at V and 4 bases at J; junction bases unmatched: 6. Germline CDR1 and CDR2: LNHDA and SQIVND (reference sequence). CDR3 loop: CASSITAGAPDTQYF. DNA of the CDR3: TGTGCCAGTAGTATAACGGCGGGAGCACCAGATACGCAGTATTTT.

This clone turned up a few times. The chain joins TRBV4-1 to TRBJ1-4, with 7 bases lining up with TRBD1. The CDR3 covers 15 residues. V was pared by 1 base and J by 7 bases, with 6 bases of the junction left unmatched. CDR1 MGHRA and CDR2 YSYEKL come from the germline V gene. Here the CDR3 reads CASSQGVTGSEKLFF. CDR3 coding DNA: TGCGCCAGCAGCCAAGGGGTGACAGGGAGTGAAAAACTGTTTTTT.

The CDR3 sequence is CASSLGRASEQYF. The DNA for the CDR3 is TGTGCCAGCAGTTTGGGCAGGGCTAGCGAGCAGTACTTC. The V and J genes are TRBV12-3 or TRBV12-4 and TRBJ2-7; TRBD1 might be the D (5 bases). The CDR3 consists of 13 residues. V dropped 3 bases and J dropped 6 bases, with 12 bases sitting between them.

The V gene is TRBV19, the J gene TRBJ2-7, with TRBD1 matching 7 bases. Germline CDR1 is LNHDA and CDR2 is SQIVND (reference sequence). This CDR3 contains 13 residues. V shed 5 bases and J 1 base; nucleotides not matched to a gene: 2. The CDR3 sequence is CASSSGGSYEQYF. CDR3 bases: TGTGCCAGTAGTTCAGGGGGATCCTACGAGCAGTACTTC.

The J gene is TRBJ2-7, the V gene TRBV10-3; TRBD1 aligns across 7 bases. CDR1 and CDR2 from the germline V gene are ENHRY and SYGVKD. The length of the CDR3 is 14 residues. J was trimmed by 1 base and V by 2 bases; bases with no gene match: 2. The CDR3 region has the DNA TGTGCCATCAGTGAGGGCAGGGGGTCCTACGAGCAGTACTTC. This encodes CAISEGRGSYEQYF.

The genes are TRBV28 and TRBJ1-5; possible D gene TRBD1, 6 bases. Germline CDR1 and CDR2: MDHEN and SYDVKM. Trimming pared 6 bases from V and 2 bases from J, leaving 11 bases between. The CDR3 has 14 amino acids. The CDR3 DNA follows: TGTGCCAGCAGCTTAAACAGGGGCAATCAGCCCCAGCATTTT. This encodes CASSLNRGNQPQHF.

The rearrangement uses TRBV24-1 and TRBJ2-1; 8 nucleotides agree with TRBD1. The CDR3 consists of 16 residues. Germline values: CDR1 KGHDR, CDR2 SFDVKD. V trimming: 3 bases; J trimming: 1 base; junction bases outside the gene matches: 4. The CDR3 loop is CATSDPDRGSYNEQFF. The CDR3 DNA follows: TGTGCCACCAGTGATCCCGACAGGGGATCCTACAATGAGCAGTTCTTC.

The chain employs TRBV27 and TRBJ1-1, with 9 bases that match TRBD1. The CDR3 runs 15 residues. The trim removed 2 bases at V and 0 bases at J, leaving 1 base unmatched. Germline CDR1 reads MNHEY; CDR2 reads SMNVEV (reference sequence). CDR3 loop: CASSLGDRVNTEAFF. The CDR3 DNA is TGTGCCAGCAGTTTAGGGGACAGGGTGAACACTGAAGCTTTCTTT.

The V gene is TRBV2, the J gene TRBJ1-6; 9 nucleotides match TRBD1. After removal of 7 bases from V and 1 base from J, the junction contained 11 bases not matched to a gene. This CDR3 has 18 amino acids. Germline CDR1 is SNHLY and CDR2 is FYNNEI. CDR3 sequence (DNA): TGTGCCAGCATTTCCAGAGGGGGACAGGGTTCCTATAATTCACCCCTCCACTTT. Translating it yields CASISRGGQGSYNSPLHF.

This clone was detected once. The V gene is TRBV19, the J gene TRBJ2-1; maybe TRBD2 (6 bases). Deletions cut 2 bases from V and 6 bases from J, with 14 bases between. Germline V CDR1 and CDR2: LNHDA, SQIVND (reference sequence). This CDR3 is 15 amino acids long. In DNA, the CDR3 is TGTGCCAGTAGTATATTAGCGGCCGTATCCAATGAGCAGTTCTTC. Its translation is CASSILAAVSNEQFF.

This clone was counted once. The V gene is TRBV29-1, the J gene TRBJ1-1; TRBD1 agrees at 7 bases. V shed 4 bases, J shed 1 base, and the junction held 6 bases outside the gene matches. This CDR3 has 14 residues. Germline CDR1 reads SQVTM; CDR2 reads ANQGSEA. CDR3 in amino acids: CSVGTGAWNTEAFF. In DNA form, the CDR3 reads TGCAGCGTTGGGACAGGTGCCTGGAACACTGAAGCTTTCTTT.

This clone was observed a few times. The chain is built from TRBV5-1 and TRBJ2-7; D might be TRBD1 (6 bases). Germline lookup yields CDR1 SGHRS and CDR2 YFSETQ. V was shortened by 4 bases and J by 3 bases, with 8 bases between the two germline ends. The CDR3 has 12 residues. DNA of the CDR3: TGCGCCAGCAGCGTACAGGGCTACGAGCAGTACTTC. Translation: CASSVQGYEQYF.

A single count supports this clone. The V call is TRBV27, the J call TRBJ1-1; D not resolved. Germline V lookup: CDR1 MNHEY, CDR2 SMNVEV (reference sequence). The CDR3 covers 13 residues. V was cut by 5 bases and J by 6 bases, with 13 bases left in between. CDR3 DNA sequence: TGTGCCAGCAGTCTCGGCGGGTTGGCTGAAGCTTTCTTT. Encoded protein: CASSLGGLAEAFF.

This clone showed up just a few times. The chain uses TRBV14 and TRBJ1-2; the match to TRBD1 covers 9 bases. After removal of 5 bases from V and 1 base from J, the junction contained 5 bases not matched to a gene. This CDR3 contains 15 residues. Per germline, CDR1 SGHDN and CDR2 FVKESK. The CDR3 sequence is CASSARQGGNYGYTF. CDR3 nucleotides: TGTGCCAGCAGCGCACGACAGGGGGGTAACTATGGCTACACCTTC. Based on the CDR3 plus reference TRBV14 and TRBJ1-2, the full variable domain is EAGVTQFPSHSVIEKGQTVTLRCDPISGHDNLYWYRRVMGKEIKFLLHFVKESKQDESGMPNNRFLAERTGGTYSTLKVQPAELEDSGVYFCASSARQGGNYGYTFGSGTRLTVV.

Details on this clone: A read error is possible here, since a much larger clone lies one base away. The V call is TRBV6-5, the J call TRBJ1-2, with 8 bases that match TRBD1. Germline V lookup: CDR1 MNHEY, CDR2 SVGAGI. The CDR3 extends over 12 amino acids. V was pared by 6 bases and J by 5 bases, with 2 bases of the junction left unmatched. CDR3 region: CASRQGGYGYTF. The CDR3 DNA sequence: TGTGCCAGCAGACAGGGGGGGTATGGCTACACCTTC.

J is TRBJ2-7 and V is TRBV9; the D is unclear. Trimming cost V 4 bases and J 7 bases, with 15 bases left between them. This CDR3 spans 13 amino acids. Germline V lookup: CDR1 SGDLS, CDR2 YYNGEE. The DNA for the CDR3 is TGTGCCAGCAGCCCCGGGTTTTCTCAGGAGCAGTACTTC. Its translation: CASSPGFSQEQYF.

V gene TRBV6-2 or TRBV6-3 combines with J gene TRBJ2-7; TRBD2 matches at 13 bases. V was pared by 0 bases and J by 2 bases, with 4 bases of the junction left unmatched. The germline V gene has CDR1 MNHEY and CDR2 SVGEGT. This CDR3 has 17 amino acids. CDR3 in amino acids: CASSYSWTSGRTYEQYF. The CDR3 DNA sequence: TGTGCCAGCAGTTACTCTTGGACTAGCGGGAGAACCTACGAGCAGTACTTC.

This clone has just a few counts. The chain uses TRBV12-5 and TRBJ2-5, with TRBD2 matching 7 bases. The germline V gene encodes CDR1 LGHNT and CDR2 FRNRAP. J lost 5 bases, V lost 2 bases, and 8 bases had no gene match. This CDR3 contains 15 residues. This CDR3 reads CASGLSAGALETQYF. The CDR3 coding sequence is TGTGCTAGTGGTTTGAGCGCGGGAGCGTTGGAGACCCAGTACTTC. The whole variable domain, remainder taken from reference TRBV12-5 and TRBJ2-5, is DARVTQTPRHKVTEMGQEVTMRCQPILGHNTVFWYRQTMMQGLELLAYFRNRAPLDDSGMPKDRFSAEMPDATLATLKIQPSEPRDSAVYFCASGLSAGALETQYFGPGTRLLVL.

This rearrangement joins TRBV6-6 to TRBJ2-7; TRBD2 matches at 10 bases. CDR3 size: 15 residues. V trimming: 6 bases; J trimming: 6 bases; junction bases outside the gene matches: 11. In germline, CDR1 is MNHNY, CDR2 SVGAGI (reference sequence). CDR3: CASSPTGTSDGEQYF. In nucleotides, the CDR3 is TGTGCCAGCAGCCCGACCGGGACTAGCGACGGCGAGCAGTACTTC.

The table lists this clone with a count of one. The CDR3 region is CASSLGQGGGQPQHF. The DNA for the CDR3 is TGTGCCAGTAGTCTCGGACAGGGGGGAGGGCAGCCCCAGCATTTT. The J gene is TRBJ1-5, the V gene TRBV19; TRBD1 agrees at 10 bases. The CDR3 loop spans 15 amino acids. The V gene end was trimmed by 5 bases and the J gene end by 7 bases; junction bases not matched to a gene: 8. Per the germline V gene, CDR1 is LNHDA and CDR2 is SQIVND (reference sequence).

The DNA for the CDR3 is TGTGCCACCAGCAGAGCCCGGGAAACCTACGAGCAGTACTTC. Amino acids: CATSRARETYEQYF. The rearrangement links TRBV15 to TRBJ2-7, with TRBD2 as a possible D gene (5 bases). Trimming removed 1 base at V and 2 bases at J, with 9 bases between. Germline V gives CDR1 LNHNV, CDR2 YYDKDF (reference sequence). The CDR3 loop spans 14 amino acids.

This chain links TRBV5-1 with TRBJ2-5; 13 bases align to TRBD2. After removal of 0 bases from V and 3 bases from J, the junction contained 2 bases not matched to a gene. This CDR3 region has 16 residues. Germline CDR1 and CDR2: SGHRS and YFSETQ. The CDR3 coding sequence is TGCGCCAGCAGCTTGGGGACTAGCGGGGGTAAAGAGACCCAGTACTTC. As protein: CASSLGTSGGKETQYF.

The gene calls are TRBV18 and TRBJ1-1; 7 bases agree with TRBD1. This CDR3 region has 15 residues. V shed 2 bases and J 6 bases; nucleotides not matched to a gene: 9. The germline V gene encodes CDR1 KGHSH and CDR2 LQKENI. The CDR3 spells CASSPVTGLMAEAFF. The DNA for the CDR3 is TGTGCCAGCTCACCAGTGACAGGGCTAATGGCTGAAGCTTTCTTT.